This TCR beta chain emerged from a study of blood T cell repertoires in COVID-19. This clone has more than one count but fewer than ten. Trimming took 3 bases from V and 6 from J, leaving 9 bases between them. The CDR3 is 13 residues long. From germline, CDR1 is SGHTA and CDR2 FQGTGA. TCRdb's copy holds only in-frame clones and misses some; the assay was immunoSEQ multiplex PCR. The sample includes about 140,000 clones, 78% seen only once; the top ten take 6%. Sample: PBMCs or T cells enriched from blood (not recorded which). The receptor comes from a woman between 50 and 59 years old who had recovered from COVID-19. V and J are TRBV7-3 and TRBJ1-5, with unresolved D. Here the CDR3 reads CASSFNPGQPQHF. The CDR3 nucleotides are TGTGCCAGCAGCTTTAACCCGGGTCAGCCCCAGCATTTT.